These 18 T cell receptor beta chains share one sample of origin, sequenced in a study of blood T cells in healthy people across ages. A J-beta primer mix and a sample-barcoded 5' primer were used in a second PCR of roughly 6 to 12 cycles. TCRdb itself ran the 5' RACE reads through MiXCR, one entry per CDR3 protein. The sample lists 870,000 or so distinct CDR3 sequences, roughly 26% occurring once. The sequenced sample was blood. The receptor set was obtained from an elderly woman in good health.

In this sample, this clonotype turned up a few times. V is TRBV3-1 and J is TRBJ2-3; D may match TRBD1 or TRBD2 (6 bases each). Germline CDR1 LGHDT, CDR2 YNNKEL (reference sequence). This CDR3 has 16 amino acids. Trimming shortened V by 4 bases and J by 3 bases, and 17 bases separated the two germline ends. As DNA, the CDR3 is TGTGCCAGCAGCCCTCGTCGGGGGCCCAGAACAGATACGCAGTATTTT. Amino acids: CASSPRRGPRTDTQYF.

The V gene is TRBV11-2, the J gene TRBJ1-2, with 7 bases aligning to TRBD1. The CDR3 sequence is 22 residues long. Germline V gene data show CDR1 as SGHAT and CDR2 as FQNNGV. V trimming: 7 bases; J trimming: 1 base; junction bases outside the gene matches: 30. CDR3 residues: CASITLRETGRGSVPFNYGYTF. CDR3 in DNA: TGTGCCAGCATAACTCTTCGGGAGACAGGGCGAGGGTCTGTCCCTTTTAACTATGGCTACACCTTC.

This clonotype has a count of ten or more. In nucleotides, the CDR3 is TGTGCCAGCAGCTACAGGGGAGGTAACTATGGCTACACCTTC. This encodes CASSYRGGNYGYTF. The chain is built from TRBV3-1 and TRBJ1-2; 7 bases are a match to TRBD1. The V segment lost 5 bases and the J segment 1 base; nucleotides outside the gene matches: 4. The CDR3 has 14 amino acids. Germline assignment: CDR1 LGHDT and CDR2 YNNKEL (reference sequence).

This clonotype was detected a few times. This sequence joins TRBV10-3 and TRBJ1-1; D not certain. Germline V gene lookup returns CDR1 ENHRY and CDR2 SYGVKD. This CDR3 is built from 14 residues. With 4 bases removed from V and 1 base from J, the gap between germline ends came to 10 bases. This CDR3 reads CAISGGFGNTEAFF. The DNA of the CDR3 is TGTGCCATCAGTGGGGGATTTGGGAACACTGAAGCTTTCTTT.

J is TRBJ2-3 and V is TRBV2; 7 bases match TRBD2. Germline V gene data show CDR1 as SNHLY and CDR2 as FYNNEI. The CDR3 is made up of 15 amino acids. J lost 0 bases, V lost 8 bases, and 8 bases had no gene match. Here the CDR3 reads CASGLGDLSTDTQYF. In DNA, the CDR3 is TGTGCCAGCGGACTAGGGGACCTTAGCACAGATACGCAGTATTTT.

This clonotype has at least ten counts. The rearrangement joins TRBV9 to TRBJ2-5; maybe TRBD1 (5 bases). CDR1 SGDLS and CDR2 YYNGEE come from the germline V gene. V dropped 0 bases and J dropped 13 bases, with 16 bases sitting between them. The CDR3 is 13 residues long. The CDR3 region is CASSVESQAKPYF. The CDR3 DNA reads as TGTGCCAGCAGCGTAGAGTCACAGGCCAAACCGTACTTC.

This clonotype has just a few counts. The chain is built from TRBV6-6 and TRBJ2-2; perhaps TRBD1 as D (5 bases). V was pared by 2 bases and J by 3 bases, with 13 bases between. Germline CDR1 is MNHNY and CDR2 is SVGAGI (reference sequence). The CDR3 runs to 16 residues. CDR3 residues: CASSYGAGRDTGELFF. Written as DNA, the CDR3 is TGTGCCAGCAGTTACGGGGCAGGAAGGGACACCGGGGAGCTGTTTTTT.

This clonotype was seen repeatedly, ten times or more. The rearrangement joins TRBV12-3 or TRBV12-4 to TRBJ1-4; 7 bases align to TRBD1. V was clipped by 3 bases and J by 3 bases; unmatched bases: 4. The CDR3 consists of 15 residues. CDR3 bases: TGTGCCAGCAGTTTGGGGACAGCATCTAATGAAAAACTGTTTTTT. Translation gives CASSLGTASNEKLFF.

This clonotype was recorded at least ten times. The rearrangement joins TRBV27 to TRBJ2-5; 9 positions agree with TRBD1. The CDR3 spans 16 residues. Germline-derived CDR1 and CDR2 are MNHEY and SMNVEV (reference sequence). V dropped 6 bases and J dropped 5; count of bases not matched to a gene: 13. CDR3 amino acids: CASSRTGTGYGETQYF. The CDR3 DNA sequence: TGTGCCAGCAGCCGAACCGGGACAGGGTATGGGGAGACCCAGTACTTC.

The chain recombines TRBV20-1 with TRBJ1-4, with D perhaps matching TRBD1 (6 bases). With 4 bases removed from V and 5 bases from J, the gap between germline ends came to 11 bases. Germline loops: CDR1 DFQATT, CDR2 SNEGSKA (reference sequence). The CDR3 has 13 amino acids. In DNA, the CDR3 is TGCAGTGCTACAGACAGGTCCAATGAAAAACTGTTTTTT. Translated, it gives CSATDRSNEKLFF.

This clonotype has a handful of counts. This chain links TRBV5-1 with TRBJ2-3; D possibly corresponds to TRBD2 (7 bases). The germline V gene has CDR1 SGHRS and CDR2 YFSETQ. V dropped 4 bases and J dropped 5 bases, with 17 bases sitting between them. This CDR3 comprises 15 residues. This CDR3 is CASSPPEGGGDTQYF. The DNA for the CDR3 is TGCGCCAGCAGCCCCCCGGAAGGGGGGGGAGATACGCAGTATTTT.

Written as DNA, the CDR3 is TGTGCCAGCAGCCAATCGAGAGCTGGAGGTGAAAAACTGTTTTTT. Its translation: CASSQSRAGGEKLFF. The rearrangement links TRBV16 to TRBJ1-4; D is unresolved. V lost 0 bases, J lost 7 bases, and 12 bases lay in between. The CDR3 contains 15 residues. Germline V gene data show CDR1 as KGHSY and CDR2 as FQNENV.

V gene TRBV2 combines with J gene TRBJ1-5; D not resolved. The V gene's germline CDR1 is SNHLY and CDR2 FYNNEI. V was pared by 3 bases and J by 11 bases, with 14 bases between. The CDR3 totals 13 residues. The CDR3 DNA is TGTGCCAGCAGTGATGGCAGACAAGTAGCCCAGCATTTT. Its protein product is CASSDGRQVAQHF.

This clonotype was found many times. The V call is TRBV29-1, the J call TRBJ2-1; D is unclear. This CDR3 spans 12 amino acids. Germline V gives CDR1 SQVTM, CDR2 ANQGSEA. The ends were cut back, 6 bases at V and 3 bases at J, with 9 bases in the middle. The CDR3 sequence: CSVQDGYNEQFF. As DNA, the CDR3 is TGCAGCGTGCAAGACGGCTACAATGAGCAGTTCTTC.

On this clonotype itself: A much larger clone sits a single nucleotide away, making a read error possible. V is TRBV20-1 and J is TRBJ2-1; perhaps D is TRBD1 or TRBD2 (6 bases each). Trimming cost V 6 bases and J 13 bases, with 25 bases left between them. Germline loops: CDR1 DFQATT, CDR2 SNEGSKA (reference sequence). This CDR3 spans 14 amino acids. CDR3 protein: CSATRGFGGETQFF. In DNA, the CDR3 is TGCAGTGCCACTAGGGGGTTCGGGGGCGAGACCCAGTTCTTC.

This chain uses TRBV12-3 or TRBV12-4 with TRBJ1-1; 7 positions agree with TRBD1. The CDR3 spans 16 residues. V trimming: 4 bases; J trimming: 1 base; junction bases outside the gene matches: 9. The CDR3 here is CASSYRGPRGNTEAFF. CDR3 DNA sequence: TGTGCCAGCAGTTACAGGGGTCCTCGTGGGAACACTGAAGCTTTCTTT.

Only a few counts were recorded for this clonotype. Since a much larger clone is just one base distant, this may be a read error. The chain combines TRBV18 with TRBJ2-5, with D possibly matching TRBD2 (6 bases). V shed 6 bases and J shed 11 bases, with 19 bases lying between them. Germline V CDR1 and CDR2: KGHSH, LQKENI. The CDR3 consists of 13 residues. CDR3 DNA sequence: TGTGCCAGCTCCCCGACTAGTCTCAATGAGCAGTACTTC. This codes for CASSPTSLNEQYF.

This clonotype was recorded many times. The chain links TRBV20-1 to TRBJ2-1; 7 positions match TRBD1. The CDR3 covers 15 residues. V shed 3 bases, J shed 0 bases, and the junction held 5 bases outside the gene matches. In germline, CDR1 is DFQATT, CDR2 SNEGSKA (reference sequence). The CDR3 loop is CSASSGQFSYNEQFF. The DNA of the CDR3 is TGCAGTGCTAGTTCGGGACAGTTCTCCTACAATGAGCAGTTCTTC.